Following are 21 T cell receptor beta chains from one sample sequenced in a study of blood T cell repertoires in COVID-19. Sequenced by immunoSEQ multiplex PCR; TCRdb stores in-frame clones only, minus some. The sample gives 120,000 to 150,000 clones, approximately 85% of which show up once; roughly 2.6% is in the top ten. The sequenced material came from peripheral blood. Receptor source: a human donor with acute or convalescent COVID-19. The donor label of this sample is uncertain.

The V call is TRBV6-6, the J call TRBJ2-7; possible D gene TRBD2, 6 bases. The V end was cut by 8 bases, the J end by 4 bases, with 9 bases between. The CDR3 is 11 residues long. Germline V CDR1 and CDR2: MNHNY, SVGAGI (reference sequence). The CDR3, as DNA: TGTGCCAGCTCCGGAGGGTACGAGCAGTACGTC. Translation gives CASSGGYEQYV.

V and J are TRBV12-5 and TRBJ1-1, with D possibly matching TRBD1 (6 bases). V lost 8 bases, J lost 0 bases, and 10 bases lay in between. Germline values: CDR1 LGHNT, CDR2 FRNRAP. The CDR3 is 13 amino acids. For the CDR3, the DNA is TGTGCTAGTACAGGGAGCATGAACACTGAAGCTTTCTTT. Its translation is CASTGSMNTEAFF.

The chain employs TRBV6-2 or TRBV6-3 and TRBJ1-1; D uncertain. Trimming removed 2 bases from V and 2 bases from J, with 9 bases in between. Germline V gene data show CDR1 as MNHEY and CDR2 as SVGEGT. The CDR3 runs 14 residues. Here the CDR3 DNA reads TGTGCCAGCAGTTACCATGGGAGAAACACTGAAGCTTTCTTT. Protein sequence: CASSYHGRNTEAFF.

This clone was detected once. The rearrangement links TRBV29-1 to TRBJ2-7; D call uncertain. Looked up from germline, CDR1 is SQVTM and CDR2 is ANQGSEA. The CDR3 totals 11 residues. With 4 bases removed from V and 3 bases from J, the gap between germline ends came to 7 bases. For the CDR3, the DNA is TGCAGCGTTGGGGCAGTCTACGAGCAGTACGTC. Protein sequence: CSVGAVYEQYV.

CDR3 in DNA: TGCGCCAGCAGCCAAGATCAGTGGGCCGAGCAGTACTTC. Protein sequence: CASSQDQWAEQYF. This sequence joins TRBV4-3 and TRBJ2-7; D is unresolved. The germline V and J ends were trimmed by 0 bases and 6 bases, with 9 bases remaining between them. The CDR3 totals 13 residues. Germline-derived CDR1 and CDR2 are LGHNA and YSLEER.

The rearrangement uses TRBV29-1 and TRBJ2-7; D is perhaps TRBD1 (5 bases). CDR3 length: 11 amino acids. CDR1 is SQVTM, CDR2 ANQGSEA, per germline. The V end lost 3 bases, the J end lost 4 bases, and 7 bases lay between the germline ends. The CDR3 reads CSVDQGYEQYF. DNA for the CDR3: TGCAGCGTTGACCAGGGTTACGAGCAGTACTTC.

The chain is built from TRBV28 and TRBJ1-6, with 10 bases matching TRBD1. V was pared by 5 bases and J by 9 bases, with 13 bases of the junction left unmatched. This CDR3 has 17 amino acids. The germline CDR1 and CDR2 sequences are MDHEN and SYDVKM. This CDR3 reads CASSQPGQGTKGSPLHF. Written as DNA, the CDR3 is TGTGCCAGCAGTCAACCGGGACAGGGGACAAAAGGTTCACCCCTCCACTTT.

The chain recombines TRBV12-3 or TRBV12-4 with TRBJ2-1, with 10 positions matching TRBD1. The CDR3 loop spans 13 amino acids. V was pared by 6 bases and J by 8 bases, with 4 bases of the junction left unmatched. This CDR3 is CASRGTGEHEQFF. CDR3 coding DNA: TGTGCCAGCAGGGGGACAGGGGAACATGAGCAGTTCTTC.

The rearrangement links TRBV19 to TRBJ1-5, with 9 bases lining up with TRBD1. The CDR3 totals 14 residues. V dropped 8 bases and J dropped 7; count of bases not matched to a gene: 9. CDR1 is LNHDA, CDR2 SQIVND, per germline (reference sequence). CDR3 amino acids: CASRTGDWRQPQHF. CDR3 sequence (DNA): TGTGCCAGTCGGACAGGGGATTGGAGACAGCCCCAGCATTTT.

The rearrangement uses TRBV27 and TRBJ2-2; 14 bases line up with TRBD2. Germline V gene data show CDR1 as MNHEY and CDR2 as SMNVEV (reference sequence). V lost 4 bases and J lost 4; bases outside the gene matches: 5. The CDR3 totals 17 residues. The DNA for the CDR3 is TGTGCCAGCAGTTCCACCGGGACTAGCGGGGGCACCGGGGAGCTGTTTTTT. This codes for CASSSTGTSGGTGELFF.

V is TRBV5-6 and J is TRBJ2-5; 10 bases align to TRBD2. V gave up 4 bases and J gave up 4 bases; unmatched junction bases: 13. The CDR3 sequence is 17 residues long. The V gene's germline CDR1 is SGHDT and CDR2 YYEEEE. The CDR3 bases are TGTGCCAGCAGCCCCTTGTTGGTAGCGGGAGGAGCAGAGACCCAGTACTTC. It codes for CASSPLLVAGGAETQYF.

The rearrangement links TRBV20-1 to TRBJ1-2; 7 bases map to TRBD1. The CDR3 runs 11 residues. V lost 6 bases, J lost 3 bases, and 1 base stayed unmatched. Germline V lookup: CDR1 DFQATT, CDR2 SNEGSKA (reference sequence). The CDR3 DNA follows: TGCAGTGCGGGGACAGACTATGGCTACACCTTC. As protein: CSAGTDYGYTF.

This clone appeared a single time. The rearrangement joins TRBV19 to TRBJ2-5; possible D gene TRBD1, 6 bases. The CDR3 loop spans 15 amino acids. The V and J ends lost 4 bases and 0 bases respectively, with 12 bases between them. The V gene's germline CDR1 is LNHDA and CDR2 SQIVND (reference sequence). CDR3 sequence reads: CASSTTGRNQETQYF. The CDR3 nucleotides read TGTGCCAGTAGTACTACAGGGCGCAACCAAGAGACCCAGTACTTC. The full variable domain, completed using reference TRBV19 and TRBJ2-5, is DGGITQSPKYLFRKEGQNVTLSCEQNLNHDAMYWYRQDPGQGLRLIYYSQIVNDFQKGDIAEGYSVSREKKESFPLTVTSAQKNPTAFYLCASSTTGRNQETQYFGPGTRLLVL.

This clone has a handful of counts. Other DNA sequences in this specimen translate into the identical CDR3. CDR3 sequence reads: CASSLGLATYEQYF. The DNA of the CDR3 is TGTGCCAGCAGCTTAGGTTTGGCCACCTACGAGCAGTACTTC. V and J are TRBV7-2 and TRBJ2-7; no firm D call. CDR3 length: 14 residues. The V end was cut by 1 base, the J end by 2 bases, with 9 bases between. Germline V gene data show CDR1 as SGHTA and CDR2 as FQGNSA.

The genes are TRBV19 and TRBJ2-2; TRBD1 matches 9 bases. Germline lookup yields CDR1 LNHDA and CDR2 SQIVND (reference sequence). The CDR3 spans 16 residues. After removal of 5 bases from V and 5 bases from J, the junction contained 9 bases not matched to a gene. The CDR3 loop is CASSANRGLGTGELFF. Here the CDR3 DNA reads TGTGCCAGTAGTGCTAACAGGGGGCTTGGAACCGGGGAGCTGTTTTTT.

The J gene is TRBJ1-2, the V gene TRBV19, with TRBD1 identical over 7 bases. The CDR3 sequence is 14 residues long. V trimming: 3 bases; J trimming: 2 bases; junction bases outside the gene matches: 3. CDR1 LNHDA and CDR2 SQIVND come from the germline V gene (reference sequence). This CDR3 reads CASSIWTGNYGYTF. The DNA for the CDR3 is TGTGCCAGTAGTATCTGGACAGGCAACTATGGCTACACCTTC.

The chain employs TRBV6-5 and TRBJ1-2; D is undetermined. From germline, CDR1 is MNHEY and CDR2 SVGAGI. Trimming removed 5 bases from V and 8 bases from J, with 18 bases in between. CDR3 length: 14 residues. The CDR3 bases are TGTGCCAGCAGTCAACGGTGGGGAGTAAGGGGCTACACCTTC. It yields the protein CASSQRWGVRGYTF.

This clone appeared once. The gene calls are TRBV7-9 and TRBJ1-3; possible D gene TRBD1, 6 bases. This CDR3 has 15 residues. The germline V gene has CDR1 SEHNR and CDR2 FQNEAQ (reference sequence). V lost 6 bases and J 3 bases, leaving 15 bases between the germline ends. CDR3 DNA: TGTGCCAGCAGAGAACAGGGTCCCGGTGGAAACACCATATATTTT. It encodes CASREQGPGGNTIYF.

V is TRBV7-8 and J is TRBJ1-2; maybe TRBD1 (5 bases). V was pared by 1 base and J by 8 bases, with 14 bases between. This CDR3 is built from 14 residues. Germline V gene data show CDR1 as SGHVS and CDR2 as FQNEAQ. The CDR3 DNA reads as TGTGCCAGCAGCTTAGGAATGGGGCCTGAGGGCTACACCTTC. It yields the protein CASSLGMGPEGYTF.

V and J are TRBV19 and TRBJ2-4; TRBD2 matches at 12 bases. The CDR3 loop spans 16 amino acids. Germline V gene sequence: CDR1 LNHDA, CDR2 SQIVND (reference sequence). After removal of 8 bases from V and 10 bases from J, the junction contained 15 bases not matched to a gene. CDR3 in DNA: TGTGCCAGTCGGGGGAGGGCTAGCGGGAGGGCCGGTATTCAGTACTTC. Protein: CASRGRASGRAGIQYF.

The chain recombines TRBV9 with TRBJ1-4; tentative D call: TRBD1 (5 bases). The germline V gene encodes CDR1 SGDLS and CDR2 YYNGEE. Trimming pared 0 bases from V and 8 bases from J, leaving 14 bases between. CDR3 length: 15 residues. CDR3 DNA: TGTGCCAGCAGCGTAGATCCAGGGTTCGGGGAAAAACTGTTTTTT. Amino acids: CASSVDPGFGEKLFF.